This T cell receptor (beta chain) originates from a study of T cell responses to AZD1222 COVID-19 vaccine (dated by TCRdb to about 2021). Background on the whole study: AZD1222 recipients with second doses at about 4 weeks or about 12 weeks were pooled, because spike-specific TCR depth and breadth did not differ between schedules. Trial participants were enrolled by age into 18-55, 56-69 and 70-plus year subgroups, with 148, 28 and 57 TCR-sequenced participants respectively. A total of more than 230 trial participants underwent TCR sequencing, of whom some 210 received two doses of AZD1222 and some 25 received two doses of the MenACWY control vaccine. On the study overall, not on this receptor specifically: Conclusions about previously exposed vaccinees were limited because only six AZD1222 recipients were SARS-CoV-2 seropositive at baseline. Participants were mostly white British, with more females than males. The authors suggested clonal diversity may have been underestimated. Epitopes outside the regions mutated in the B.1.351 and B.1.1.7 variants were reportedly recognized by nearly half of the unique spike-specific TCRs. Because no samples from the day 14 peak response were available, repertoires could be characterized only after the peak T cell response. The 56-69-year group was small, and its depth increase did not reach significance, likely because of low power. After two AZD1222 doses, spike-specific TCR breadth and depth were significantly higher than at day 0 and than in MenACWY recipients. Vaccine-associated CD4 TCRs spanned the whole spike protein, with dominant responses in regions 160-218 and 743-854.

From the cysteine through the phenylalanine, the CDR3 covers 16 amino acids. Only the CDR3 DNA stays, 48 bases, in frame from base 1. From a lookup of the germline V gene, CDR1 and CDR2 are SGHRS and YFSETQ. V is cut by 5 bases and J by 3 bases, and the space between the germline ends is 20 bases. The CDR3 regions of human TCRbeta chains were analyzed by immunosequencing. The study's processing was this. Repertoire TCRs were matched against a reference library of SARS-CoV-2-specific TCRs generated with the MIRA antigen-specificity platform. Breadth was defined as the fraction of unique TCRs that were SARS-CoV-2-associated. Depth was defined as the fraction of total T cells that were SARS-CoV-2-associated. Each spike-specific TCR was assigned to its reactive spike region and to a CD4 or CD8 class using the MIRA data. Log10-transformed breadth and depth values were compared by one-way ANOVA with Sidak's multiple comparisons tests. TCRdb obtained this table from immuneACCESS and retained in-frame rearrangements with V and J assigned. These tables miss some clones; where compared with another copy, unresolved V genes account for less than half of the shortfall, and the remainder is unexplained. V and J calls and clone size are given by that table; D and trimming were obtained from the DNA. A total of 110,000 to 150,000 clones appear in this sample, approximately 90% of them only once. The ten most abundant clones make up around 3.6% of the sample.

The sample's time point label is to be understood as: baseline before first vaccination. Vaccinee samples were obtained from the UK trials COV001 and COV002, which included a single-blind randomized controlled phase 2/3 trial of AZD1222 (ChAdOx1 nCoV-19) in healthy adults. For TCRbeta chain sequencing, PBMC samples from trial participants were taken at day 0 and at day 28 after the second dose. Comments on this clone: Its antigen is still unknown. Within one base of it there is no much larger clone, and no base qualities were kept.

The V and J genes are TRBV5-1 and TRBJ1-1; a confident D gene designation cannot be given. The sequences come from peripheral blood, collected on day 0 of AZD1222 vaccination. The TCR was taken from an adult in good health. The DNA is as follows: TGCGCCAGCAGACCCGCTAGGAACACCGTAGACACTGAAGCTTTCTTT. Its coded protein is CASRPARNTVDTEAFF.